The 5 T cell receptor beta chains below were found in one sample sequenced in a study of blood T cell repertoires in COVID-19. Produced via immunoSEQ multiplex PCR; TCRdb's table is partial and in-frame only. The profile shows about 130,000 clones, about 80% of them singletons. Sequenced: peripheral blood. The receptors derive from a man in his forties or fifties with active or convalescent COVID-19.

This clone was counted only a few times. The chain uses TRBV19 and TRBJ1-5; TRBD1 might be the D (5 bases). The CDR3 sequence is 13 residues long. V shed 4 bases and J shed 3 bases, with 7 bases lying between them. Germline V gives CDR1 LNHDA, CDR2 SQIVND (reference sequence). The CDR3: CASSTQDNQPQHF. The DNA for the CDR3 is TGTGCCAGTAGTACACAGGACAATCAGCCCCAGCATTTT. Looking up the rest from reference TRBV19 and TRBJ1-5 gives the full variable domain: DGGITQSPKYLFRKEGQNVTLSCEQNLNHDAMYWYRQDPGQGLRLIYYSQIVNDFQKGDIAEGYSVSREKKESFPLTVTSAQKNPTAFYLCASSTQDNQPQHFGDGTRLSIL.

The gene calls are TRBV9 and TRBJ2-1; the D gene is possibly TRBD2 (6 bases). V was pared by 3 bases and J by 8 bases, with 18 bases between. Germline-derived CDR1 and CDR2 are SGDLS and YYNGEE. The CDR3 runs 15 residues. In DNA form, the CDR3 reads TGTGCCAGCAGCGCCGGAGCGGGCGGTGACTATGAGCAGTTCTTC. Translated: CASSAGAGGDYEQFF.

This clone was detected only a few times. The chain has TRBV14 and TRBJ1-1; D might be TRBD1 (5 bases). The ends were cut back, 0 bases at V and 4 bases at J, with 6 bases in the middle. This CDR3 is built from 13 residues. Germline V gives CDR1 SGHDN, CDR2 FVKESK. CDR3 DNA sequence: TGTGCCAGCAGCCAAGACAGGGTCACTGAAGCTTTCTTT. Amino acids: CASSQDRVTEAFF.

To note about this clone: The same CDR3 is also encoded by other DNA sequences in this sample. The chain employs TRBV9 and TRBJ1-3; the D gene is possibly TRBD1 (5 bases). The V gene's germline CDR1 is SGDLS and CDR2 YYNGEE. CDR3 length equals 14 residues. Trimming took 0 bases from V and 2 from J, leaving 6 bases between them. The CDR3 region is CASSVAGTGNTIYF. The CDR3 DNA reads TGTGCCAGCAGCGTAGCAGGGACTGGAAACACCATATATTTT.

The chain joins TRBV5-4 to TRBJ2-7, with a possible D match to TRBD2 (6 bases). CDR1 is SGHNT and CDR2 is YYREEE in the germline V gene (reference sequence). V gave up 2 bases and J gave up 10 bases, with 16 bases separating them. The CDR3 is made up of 13 amino acids. CDR3 bases: TGTGCCAGCAGCTTCCCGACTAGGCCGATACAGTACTTC. Amino acids: CASSFPTRPIQYF. Complete variable domain (other parts from reference TRBV5-4 and TRBJ2-7): ETGVTQSPTHLIKTRGQQVTLRCSSQSGHNTVSWYQQALGQGPQFIFQYYREEENGRGNFPPRFSGLQFPNYSSELNVNALELDDSALYLCASSFPTRPIQYFGPGTRLTVT.